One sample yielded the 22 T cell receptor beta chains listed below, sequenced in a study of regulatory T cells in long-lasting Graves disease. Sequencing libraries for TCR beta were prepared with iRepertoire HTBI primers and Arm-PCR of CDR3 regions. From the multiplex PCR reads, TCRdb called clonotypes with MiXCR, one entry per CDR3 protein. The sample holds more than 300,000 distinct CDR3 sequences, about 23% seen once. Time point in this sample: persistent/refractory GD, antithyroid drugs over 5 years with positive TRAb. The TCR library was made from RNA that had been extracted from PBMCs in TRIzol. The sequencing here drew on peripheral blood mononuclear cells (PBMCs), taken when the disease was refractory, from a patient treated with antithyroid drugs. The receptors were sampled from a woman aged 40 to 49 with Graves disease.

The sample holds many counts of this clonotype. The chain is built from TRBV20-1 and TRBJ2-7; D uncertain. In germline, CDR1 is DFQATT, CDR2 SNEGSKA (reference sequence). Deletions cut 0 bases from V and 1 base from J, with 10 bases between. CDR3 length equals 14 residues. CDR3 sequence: CSARDNGLSYEQYF. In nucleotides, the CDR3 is TGCAGTGCTAGAGATAATGGCCTATCCTACGAGCAGTACTTC.

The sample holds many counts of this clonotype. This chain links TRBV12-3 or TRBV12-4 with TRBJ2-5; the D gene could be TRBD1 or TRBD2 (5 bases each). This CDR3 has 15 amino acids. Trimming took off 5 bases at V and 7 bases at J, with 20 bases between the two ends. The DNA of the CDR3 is TGTGCCAGCAGTACATACCGGGACCAGGGAAGGACCCAGTACTTC. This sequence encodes CASSTYRDQGRTQYF.

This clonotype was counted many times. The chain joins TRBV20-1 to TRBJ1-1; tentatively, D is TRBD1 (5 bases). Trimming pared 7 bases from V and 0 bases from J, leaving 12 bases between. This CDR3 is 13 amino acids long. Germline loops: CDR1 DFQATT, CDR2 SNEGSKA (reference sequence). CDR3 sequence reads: CSVSTAMNTEAFF. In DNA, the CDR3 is TGCAGTGTCTCGACAGCCATGAACACTGAAGCTTTCTTT.

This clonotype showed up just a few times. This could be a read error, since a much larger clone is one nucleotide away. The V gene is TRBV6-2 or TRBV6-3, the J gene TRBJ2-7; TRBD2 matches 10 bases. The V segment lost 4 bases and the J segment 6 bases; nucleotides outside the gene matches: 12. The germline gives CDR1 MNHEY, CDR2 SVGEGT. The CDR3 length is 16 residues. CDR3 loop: CASSCQPGVAGGEQYF. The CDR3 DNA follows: TGTGCCAGCAGTTGTCAACCCGGGGTAGCGGGAGGCGAGCAGTACTTC.

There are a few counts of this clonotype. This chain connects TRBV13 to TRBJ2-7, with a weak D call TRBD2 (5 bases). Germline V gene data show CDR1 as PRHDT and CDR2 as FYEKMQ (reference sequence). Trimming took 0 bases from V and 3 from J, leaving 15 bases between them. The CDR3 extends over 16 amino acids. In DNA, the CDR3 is TGTGCCAGCAGCTTAGGGGCCGGGAACATATACTACGAGCAGTACTTC. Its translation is CASSLGAGNIYYEQYF. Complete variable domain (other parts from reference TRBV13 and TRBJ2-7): AAGVIQSPRHLIKEKRETATLKCYPIPRHDTVYWYQQGPGQDPQFLISFYEKMQSDKGSIPDRFSAQQFSDYHSELNMSSLELGDSALYFCASSLGAGNIYYEQYFGPGTRLTVT.

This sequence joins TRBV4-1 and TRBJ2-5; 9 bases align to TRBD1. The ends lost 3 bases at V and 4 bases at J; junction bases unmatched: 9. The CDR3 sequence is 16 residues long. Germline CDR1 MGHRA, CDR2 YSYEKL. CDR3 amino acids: CASSHPGQGPSETQYF. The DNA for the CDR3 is TGCGCCAGCAGCCACCCGGGACAGGGACCCTCAGAGACCCAGTACTTC.

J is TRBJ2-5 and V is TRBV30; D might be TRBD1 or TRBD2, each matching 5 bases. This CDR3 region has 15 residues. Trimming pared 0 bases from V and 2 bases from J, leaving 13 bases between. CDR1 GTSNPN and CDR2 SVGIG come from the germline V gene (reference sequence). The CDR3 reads CAWSVGALEQETQYF. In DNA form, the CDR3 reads TGTGCCTGGAGTGTCGGGGCCTTGGAACAAGAGACCCAGTACTTC.

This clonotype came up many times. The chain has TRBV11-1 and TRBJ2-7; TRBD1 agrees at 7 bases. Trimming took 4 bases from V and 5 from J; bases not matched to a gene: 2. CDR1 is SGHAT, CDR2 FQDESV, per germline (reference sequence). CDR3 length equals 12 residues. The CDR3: CASSSQGNEQYF. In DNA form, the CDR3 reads TGTGCCAGCAGCTCACAGGGGAACGAGCAGTACTTC.

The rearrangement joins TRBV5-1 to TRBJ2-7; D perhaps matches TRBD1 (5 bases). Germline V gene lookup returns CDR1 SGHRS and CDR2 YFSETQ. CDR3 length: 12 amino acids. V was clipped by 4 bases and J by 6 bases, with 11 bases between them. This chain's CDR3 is CASSQGSAEQYF. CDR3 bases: TGCGCCAGCAGCCAGGGATCCGCCGAGCAGTACTTC.

CDR3 amino acids: CATRDTGTSGYTF. The CDR3 nucleotides read TGTGCCACCAGAGATACCGGGACCTCTGGCTACACCTTC. The chain recombines TRBV15 with TRBJ1-2, with D maybe TRBD1 (5 bases). V gave up 6 bases and J gave up 7 bases, with 15 bases separating them. This CDR3 is built from 13 residues. Looked up from germline, CDR1 is LNHNV and CDR2 is YYDKDF (reference sequence).

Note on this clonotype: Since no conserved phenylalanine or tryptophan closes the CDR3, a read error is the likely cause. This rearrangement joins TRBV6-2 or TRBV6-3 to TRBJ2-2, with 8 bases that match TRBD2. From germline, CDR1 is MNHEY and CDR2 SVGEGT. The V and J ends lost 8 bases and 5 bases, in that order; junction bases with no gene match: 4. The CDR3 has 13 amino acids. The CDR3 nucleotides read TGTGCCAGCCGGGAGGGGGTTACCGGGGAGCTGTTTTAT. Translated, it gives CASREGVTGELFY.

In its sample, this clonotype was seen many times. For the CDR3, the DNA is TGTGCCAGCAGTACCTATAGACATGCCGGGGCCAACGTCCTGACTTTC. Translation: CASSTYRHAGANVLTF. The V gene is TRBV28, the J gene TRBJ2-6, with unresolved D. Germline assignment: CDR1 MDHEN and CDR2 SYDVKM. V was cut by 5 bases and J by 4 bases, with 15 bases left in between. The CDR3 has 16 residues.

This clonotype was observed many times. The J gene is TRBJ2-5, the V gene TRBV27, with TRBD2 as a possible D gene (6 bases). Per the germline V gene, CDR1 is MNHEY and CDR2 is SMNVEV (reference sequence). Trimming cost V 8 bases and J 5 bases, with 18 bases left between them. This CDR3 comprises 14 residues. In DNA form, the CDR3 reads TGTGCCAGCGGGAGAATCGGGACTGGCGAGACCCAGTACTTC. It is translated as CASGRIGTGETQYF.

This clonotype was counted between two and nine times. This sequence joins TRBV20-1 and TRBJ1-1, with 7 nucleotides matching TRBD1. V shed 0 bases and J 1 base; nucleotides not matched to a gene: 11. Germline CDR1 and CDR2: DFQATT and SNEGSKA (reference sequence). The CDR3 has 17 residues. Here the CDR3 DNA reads TGCAGTGCTAGAGATCTGAGTACAGGGGAAAGGAACACTGAAGCTTTCTTT. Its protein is CSARDLSTGERNTEAFF.

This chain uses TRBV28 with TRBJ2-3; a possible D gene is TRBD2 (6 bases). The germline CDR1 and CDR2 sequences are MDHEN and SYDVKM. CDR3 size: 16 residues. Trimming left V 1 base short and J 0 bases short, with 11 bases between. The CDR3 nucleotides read TGTGCCAGCAGTTTATACCCGGGGGAGAGCACAGATACGCAGTATTTT. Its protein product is CASSLYPGESTDTQYF.

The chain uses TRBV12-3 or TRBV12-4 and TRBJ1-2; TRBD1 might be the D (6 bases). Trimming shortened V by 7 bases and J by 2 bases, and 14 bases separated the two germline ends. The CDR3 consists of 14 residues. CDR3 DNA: TGTGCCAGCACCCGGGGGCGATTCAACTATGGCTACACCTTC. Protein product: CASTRGRFNYGYTF.

CDR3 region: CASRVNRGTGDSPLHF. CDR3 bases: TGTGCCAGCAGGGTCAACCGCGGGACAGGGGATTCACCCCTCCACTTT. V is TRBV6-1 and J is TRBJ1-6; 10 nucleotides match TRBD1. Germline trimming cut 6 bases from V and 8 bases from J; bases unmatched to any gene: 10. CDR1 MNHNS and CDR2 SASEGT come from the germline V gene. CDR3 size: 16 residues.

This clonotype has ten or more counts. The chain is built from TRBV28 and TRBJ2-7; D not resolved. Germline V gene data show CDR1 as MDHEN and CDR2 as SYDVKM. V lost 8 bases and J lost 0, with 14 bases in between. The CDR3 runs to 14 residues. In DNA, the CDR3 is TGTGCCAGCCTCAGCACTTTTGTCTCCTACGAGCAGTACTTC. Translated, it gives CASLSTFVSYEQYF.

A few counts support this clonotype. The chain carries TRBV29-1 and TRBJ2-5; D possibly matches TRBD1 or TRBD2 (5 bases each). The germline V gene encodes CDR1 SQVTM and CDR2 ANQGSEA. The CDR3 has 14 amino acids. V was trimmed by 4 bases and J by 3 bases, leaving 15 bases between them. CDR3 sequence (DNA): TGCAGCGTTGTCGGGGCTATTAGTAAAGAGACCCAGTACTTC. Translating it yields CSVVGAISKETQYF.

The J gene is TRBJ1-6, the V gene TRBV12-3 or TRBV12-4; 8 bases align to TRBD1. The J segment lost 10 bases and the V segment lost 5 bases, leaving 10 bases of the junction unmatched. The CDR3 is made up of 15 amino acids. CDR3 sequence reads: CASSRPTGENSPLHF. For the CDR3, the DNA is TGTGCCAGCAGTAGGCCGACAGGGGAGAACTCACCCCTCCACTTT.

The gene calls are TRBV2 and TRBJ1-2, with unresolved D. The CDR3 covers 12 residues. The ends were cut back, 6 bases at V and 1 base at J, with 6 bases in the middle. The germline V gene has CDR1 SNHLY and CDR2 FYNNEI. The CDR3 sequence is CASSTDNYGYTF. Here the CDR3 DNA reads TGTGCCAGCAGCACAGATAACTATGGCTACACCTTC.

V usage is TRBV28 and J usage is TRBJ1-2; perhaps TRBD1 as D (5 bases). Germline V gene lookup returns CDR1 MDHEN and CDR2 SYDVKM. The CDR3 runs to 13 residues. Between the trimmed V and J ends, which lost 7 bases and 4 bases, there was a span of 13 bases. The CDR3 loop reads CASTLLDSYGYTF. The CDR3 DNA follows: TGTGCCAGCACCCTGCTAGACAGCTATGGCTACACCTTC.